This passage covers 28 T cell receptor beta chains from one sample sequenced in a study of blood T cell repertoires in COVID-19. Libraries were prepared by immunoSEQ multiplex PCR; TCRdb keeps only in-frame clonotypes and omits some of them. The table shows 110,000 or so clones, with 75% to 90% occurring only once. The sequenced material came from peripheral blood. These TCRs come from a woman aged 60 to 75 with COVID-19, enrolled during active disease.

This chain links TRBV18 with TRBJ2-1; 12 nucleotides match TRBD2. V lost 3 bases and J lost 7; bases outside the gene matches: 4. CDR3 size: 15 residues. Germline V gene data show CDR1 as KGHSH and CDR2 as LQKENI. CDR3 nucleotide sequence: TGTGCCAGCTCACCTCGGACTAGCGGGGCTAATGAGCAGTTCTTC. Protein sequence: CASSPRTSGANEQFF.

The chain carries TRBV6-5 and TRBJ1-2, with D uncertain. Germline CDR1 reads MNHEY; CDR2 reads SVGAGI. The CDR3 runs 16 residues. Trimming stripped 2 bases from V and 6 bases from J, with 19 bases between. The CDR3 here is CASSYSKGELINGYTF. The CDR3 DNA reads as TGTGCCAGCAGTTACAGTAAAGGAGAGTTAATCAATGGCTACACCTTC.

This chain joins TRBV7-9 and TRBJ1-5; 10 bases are a match to TRBD1. Germline values: CDR1 SEHNR, CDR2 FQNEAQ (reference sequence). The junction had 7 bases not matched to a gene; V was cut back by 3 bases and J by 8 bases. The CDR3 consists of 15 residues. The CDR3 region has the DNA TGTGCCAGCAGCTTCGGAGACAGGGGGCTGGAGCCCCAGCATTTT. Translation gives CASSFGDRGLEPQHF.

V and J are TRBV7-9 and TRBJ1-2; 7 bases line up with TRBD1. With V trimmed by 4 bases and J by 5 bases, 4 bases remained unmatched. Germline V lookup: CDR1 SEHNR, CDR2 FQNEAQ (reference sequence). This CDR3 spans 13 amino acids. In nucleotides, the CDR3 is TGTGCCAGCAGCTCGACAGGGATTTATGGCTACACCTTC. Translated, it gives CASSSTGIYGYTF.

This clone was detected once. The rearrangement links TRBV19 to TRBJ2-2; 7 positions match TRBD1. Germline CDR1 reads LNHDA; CDR2 reads SQIVND (reference sequence). V shed 6 bases and J 5 bases; nucleotides not matched to a gene: 6. This CDR3 region has 14 residues. DNA of the CDR3: TGTGCCAGTAGGACCACAGGGGTGACCGGGGAGCTGTTTTTT. This translates into CASRTTGVTGELFF. Together with reference TRBV19 and TRBJ2-2, the CDR3 gives the full variable domain: DGGITQSPKYLFRKEGQNVTLSCEQNLNHDAMYWYRQDPGQGLRLIYYSQIVNDFQKGDIAEGYSVSREKKESFPLTVTSAQKNPTAFYLCASRTTGVTGELFFGEGSRLTVL.

The gene calls are TRBV11-2 and TRBJ2-3; D is unclear. With 1 base removed from V and 6 bases from J, the gap between germline ends came to 17 bases. CDR1 and CDR2 from the germline V gene are SGHAT and FQNNGV. CDR3 length: 16 residues. CDR3 residues: CASSLGGRSATDTQYF. The CDR3 bases are TGTGCCAGCAGCTTAGGCGGTAGGTCGGCGACGGATACGCAGTATTTT.

In this sample, this clone turned up many times. The chain has TRBV11-2 and TRBJ2-2, with TRBD2 as a possible D gene (7 bases). Trimming took 0 bases from V and 6 from J, leaving 14 bases between them. This CDR3 has 16 amino acids. The V gene's germline CDR1 is SGHAT and CDR2 FQNNGV. The CDR3 region has the DNA TGTGCCAGCAGCTTAGATCCAGGGCGGGGGCCCGGGGAGCTGTTTTTT. Protein: CASSLDPGRGPGELFF. The variable domain in full, completed from reference TRBV11-2 and TRBJ2-2, reads EAGVAQSPRYKIIEKRQSVAFWCNPISGHATLYWYQQILGQGPKLLIQFQNNGVVDDSQLPKDRFSAERLKGVDSTLKIQPAKLEDSAVYLCASSLDPGRGPGELFFGEGSRLTVL.

This chain uses TRBV9 with TRBJ2-2, with TRBD2 matching over 11 bases. CDR3 length equals 17 residues. J was trimmed by 4 bases and V by 2 bases; bases with no gene match: 7. CDR1 and CDR2 from the germline V gene are SGDLS and YYNGEE. The CDR3 loop is CASSVSRLAGTTGELFF. DNA for the CDR3: TGTGCCAGCAGCGTGTCCCGACTAGCGGGGACCACCGGGGAGCTGTTTTTT.

The CDR3 sequence is CASSPGQGFEKLFF. The CDR3 nucleotides are TGTGCCAGCAGTCCGGGACAGGGGTTTGAAAAACTGTTTTTT. The V and J genes are TRBV6-5 and TRBJ1-4; 10 nucleotides line up with TRBD1. Germline V gene sequence: CDR1 MNHEY, CDR2 SVGAGI. V dropped 5 bases and J dropped 7; count of bases not matched to a gene: 4. CDR3 length: 14 residues.

The chain has TRBV6-4 and TRBJ1-4; a weak D match, TRBD1 (5 bases). V was pared by 2 bases and J by 6 bases, with 13 bases between. The CDR3 consists of 15 residues. Germline loops: CDR1 MRHNA, CDR2 SNTAGT. The DNA for the CDR3 is TGTGCCAGCAGTGACAGGGTCAGGGCGGATGAAAAACTGTTTTTT. This sequence encodes CASSDRVRADEKLFF.

This chain links TRBV7-2 with TRBJ1-2, with TRBD1 matching 9 bases. Germline trimming cut 5 bases from V and 1 base from J; bases unmatched to any gene: 5. This CDR3 region has 15 residues. Germline lookup yields CDR1 SGHTA and CDR2 FQGNSA. The CDR3 DNA follows: TGTGCCAGCAGCGCACAGGGGGCGCTTAACTATGGCTACACCTTC. This sequence encodes CASSAQGALNYGYTF.

The chain is built from TRBV7-2 and TRBJ2-5; TRBD2 matches at 7 bases. V shed 5 bases and J 3 bases; nucleotides not matched to a gene: 6. The CDR3 consists of 14 residues. The germline V gene has CDR1 SGHTA and CDR2 FQGNSA. CDR3 protein: CASSPPGGEETQYF. Here the CDR3 DNA reads TGTGCCAGCAGCCCCCCTGGGGGGGAAGAGACCCAGTACTTC.

This clone has more than one count but fewer than ten. This rearrangement joins TRBV11-2 to TRBJ1-2, with TRBD1 matching 8 bases. The CDR3 is 14 residues long. The germline gives CDR1 SGHAT, CDR2 FQNNGV. V gave up 2 bases and J gave up 8 bases; unmatched junction bases: 7. CDR3 sequence (DNA): TGTGCCAGCAGCTTAAGCTTGGGACAGGACGGCTACACCTTC. This translates into CASSLSLGQDGYTF.

The gene calls are TRBV21-1 and TRBJ1-2. TRBV21-1 is a listed pseudogene. The CDR3 runs 14 residues. CDR3 in DNA: TGTGCCAGCAGTTTTCCAGGGAGGTATTATGGCTACACCTTC. As protein: CASSFPGRYYGYTF.

The chain joins TRBV5-5 to TRBJ1-4; the match to TRBD1 covers 9 bases. The germline V gene encodes CDR1 SGHKS and CDR2 YYEKEE (reference sequence). V trimming: 3 bases; J trimming: 6 bases; junction bases outside the gene matches: 6. CDR3 length: 15 residues. CDR3 sequence reads: CASSWTGAEDEKLFF. In nucleotides, the CDR3 is TGTGCCAGCAGCTGGACAGGGGCGGAGGATGAAAAACTGTTTTTT.

V gene TRBV27 combines with J gene TRBJ2-2, with TRBD1 matching over 8 bases. Germline values: CDR1 MNHEY, CDR2 SMNVEV (reference sequence). Trimming took 2 bases from V and 5 from J; bases not matched to a gene: 4. CDR3 length: 15 residues. In DNA form, the CDR3 reads TGTGCCAGCAGTTTAGGGACAGGAGGGACCGGGGAGCTGTTTTTT. This gives the protein CASSLGTGGTGELFF.

The V call is TRBV7-3, the J call TRBJ2-3; 7 bases map to TRBD2. The CDR3 extends over 16 amino acids. Losses at the gene ends were 5 bases for V and 0 bases for J; bases not matched to a gene: 8. CDR1 is SGHTA and CDR2 is FQGTGA in the germline V gene. The CDR3 coding sequence is TGTGCCAGCAGCCCACGAGAGCGGGGCAGCACAGATACGCAGTATTTT. Its protein is CASSPRERGSTDTQYF.

The chain uses TRBV2 and TRBJ1-2; no clear D gene. V dropped 5 bases and J dropped 4 bases, with 8 bases sitting between them. The CDR3 length is 12 residues. The germline V gene has CDR1 SNHLY and CDR2 FYNNEI. As DNA, the CDR3 is TGTGCCAGCAGTACCGCGTTCTATGGCTACACCTTC. Encoded protein: CASSTAFYGYTF.

This clone was picked up one time. CDR3 nucleotides: TGTGCCAGCAGCTTAGCGGTGACGGGCACTGAAGCTTTCTTT. Protein: CASSLAVTGTEAFF. This sequence joins TRBV7-9 and TRBJ1-1, with unresolved D. This CDR3 contains 14 residues. V lost 0 bases and J 4 bases, leaving 9 bases between the germline ends. CDR1 is SEHNR and CDR2 is FQNEAQ in the germline V gene (reference sequence).

This clone was detected only once. This chain connects TRBV10-3 to TRBJ1-5; perhaps TRBD1 as D (6 bases). Per the germline V gene, CDR1 is ENHRY and CDR2 is SYGVKD. Trimming removed 2 bases at V and 7 bases at J, with 12 bases between. The CDR3 is 14 amino acids. The CDR3 DNA reads as TGTGCCATCAGTGAGCGACAGGCTAACCAGCCCCAGCATTTT. Translated, it gives CAISERQANQPQHF.

J is TRBJ1-1 and V is TRBV19; D not resolved. Per the germline V gene, CDR1 is LNHDA and CDR2 is SQIVND (reference sequence). V was trimmed by 4 bases and J by 5 bases, leaving 14 bases between them. The CDR3 extends over 14 amino acids. CDR3 residues: CASSTPAGRTEAFF. CDR3 DNA sequence: TGTGCCAGTAGTACCCCGGCGGGCCGTACTGAAGCTTTCTTT. The variable domain in full, with the rest retrieved from reference TRBV19 and TRBJ1-1, is DGGITQSPKYLFRKEGQNVTLSCEQNLNHDAMYWYRQDPGQGLRLIYYSQIVNDFQKGDIAEGYSVSREKKESFPLTVTSAQKNPTAFYLCASSTPAGRTEAFFGQGTRLTVV.

The chain joins TRBV4-3 to TRBJ1-1, with D tentatively TRBD1 (5 bases). The germline CDR1 and CDR2 sequences are LGHNA and YSLEER. Trimming pared 0 bases from V and 2 bases from J, leaving 13 bases between. The length of the CDR3 is 16 residues. The CDR3 loop reads CASSQDRGVGNTEAFF. CDR3 in DNA: TGCGCCAGCAGCCAAGATCGGGGGGTCGGAAACACTGAAGCTTTCTTT.

This chain links TRBV23-1 with TRBJ2-7, with 8 bases matching TRBD1. TRBV23-1 is assigned to the ORF class and has an uncertain function. Trimming took 0 bases from V and 5 from J; bases not matched to a gene: 18. The CDR3 consists of 19 residues. The CDR3 spells CASSQSTFEVGQVFHEQYF. The CDR3 nucleotides are TGCGCCAGCAGTCAATCGACGTTTGAGGTGGGACAGGTTTTCCACGAGCAGTACTTC.

This rearrangement joins TRBV19 to TRBJ2-7; TRBD1 agrees at 8 bases. The germline V gene has CDR1 LNHDA and CDR2 SQIVND (reference sequence). J was trimmed by 5 bases and V by 3 bases; bases with no gene match: 6. The CDR3 extends over 14 amino acids. CDR3 DNA sequence: TGTGCCAGTAGTATCGGACAGGGAGGACACGAGCAGTACTTC. It is translated as CASSIGQGGHEQYF.

The sample holds one count of this clone. J is TRBJ1-1 and V is TRBV19, with unresolved D. The length of the CDR3 is 16 residues. Germline loops: CDR1 LNHDA, CDR2 SQIVND (reference sequence). V dropped 3 bases and J dropped 0 bases, with 14 bases sitting between them. The CDR3 loop is CASSIRPWELNTEAFF. DNA for the CDR3: TGTGCCAGTAGTATCAGGCCGTGGGAGCTGAACACTGAAGCTTTCTTT.

The rearrangement joins TRBV7-6 to TRBJ1-1; 8 bases agree with TRBD1. V lost 2 bases, J lost 6 bases, and 8 bases stayed unmatched. The V gene's germline CDR1 is SGHVS and CDR2 FNYEAQ. This CDR3 has 15 amino acids. The CDR3: CASSLLSGQGAEAFF. The CDR3 DNA sequence: TGTGCCAGCAGCTTACTTTCCGGACAGGGAGCTGAAGCTTTCTTT. Looking up the rest from reference TRBV7-6 and TRBJ1-1 gives the full variable domain: GAGVSQSPRYKVTKRGQDVALRCDPISGHVSLYWYRQALGQGPEFLTYFNYEAQQDKSGLPNDRFSAERPEGSISTLTIQRTEQRDSAMYRCASSLLSGQGAEAFFGQGTRLTVV.

The chain carries TRBV5-8 and TRBJ1-2; D uncertain. Germline V gene data show CDR1 as SGHTS and CDR2 as YDEGEE. This CDR3 spans 13 amino acids. V gave up 0 bases and J gave up 4 bases, with 7 bases separating them. The CDR3 region has the DNA TGTGCCAGCAGCTTGGTACAGATCTATGGCTACACCTTC. Amino acid sequence: CASSLVQIYGYTF. The whole variable domain, filled in from reference TRBV5-8 and TRBJ1-2, reads EAGVTQSPTHLIKTRGQQATLRCSPISGHTSVYWYQQALGLGLQFLLWYDEGEERNRGNFPPRFSGRQFPNYSSELNVNALELEDSALYLCASSLVQIYGYTFGSGTRLTVV.

V is TRBV9 and J is TRBJ1-5, with D possibly matching TRBD1 (6 bases). Trimming shortened V by 5 bases and J by 0 bases, and 12 bases separated the two germline ends. Germline-derived CDR1 and CDR2 are SGDLS and YYNGEE. The CDR3 is 15 amino acids. This CDR3 reads CASSEGDYSNQPQHF. The CDR3 bases are TGTGCCAGCAGTGAGGGGGATTATAGCAATCAGCCCCAGCATTTT.